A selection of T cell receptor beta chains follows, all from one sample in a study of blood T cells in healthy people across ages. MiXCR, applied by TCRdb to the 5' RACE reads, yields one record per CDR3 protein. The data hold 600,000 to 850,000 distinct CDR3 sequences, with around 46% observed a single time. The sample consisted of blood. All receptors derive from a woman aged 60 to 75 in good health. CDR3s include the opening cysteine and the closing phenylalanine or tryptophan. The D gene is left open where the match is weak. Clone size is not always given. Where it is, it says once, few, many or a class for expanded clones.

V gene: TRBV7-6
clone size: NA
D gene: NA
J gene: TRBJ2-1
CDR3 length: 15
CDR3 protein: CASSLTGLRGNEQFF
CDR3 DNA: TGTGCCAGCAGCTTAACGGGCCTTCGGGGCAATGAGCAGTTCTTC

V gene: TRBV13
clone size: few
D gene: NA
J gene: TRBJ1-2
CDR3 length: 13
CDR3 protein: CASSRLQNYGYTF
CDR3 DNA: TGTGCCAGCAGCCGTCTTCAGAACTATGGCTACACCTTC

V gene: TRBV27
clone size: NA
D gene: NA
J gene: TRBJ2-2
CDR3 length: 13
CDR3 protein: CASSLNMVGELFF
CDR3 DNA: TGTGCCAGCAGTTTAAACATGGTCGGGGAGCTGTTTTTT

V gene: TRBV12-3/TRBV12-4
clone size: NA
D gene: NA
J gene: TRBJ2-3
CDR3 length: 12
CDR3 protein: CASSRGGDMEYF
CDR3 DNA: TGTGCCAGCAGTAGGGGGGGAGATATGGAATATTTT

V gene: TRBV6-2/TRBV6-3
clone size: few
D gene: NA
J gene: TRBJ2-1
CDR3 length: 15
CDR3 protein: CASSYPWQAYNEQFF
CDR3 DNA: TGTGCCAGCAGTTACCCGTGGCAGGCTTACAATGAGCAGTTCTTC

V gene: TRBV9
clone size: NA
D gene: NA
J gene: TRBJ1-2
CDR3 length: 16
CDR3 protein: CASSVRTGGLDYGYTF
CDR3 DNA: TGTGCCAGCAGCGTAAGGACTGGCGGATTGGACTATGGCTACACCTTC

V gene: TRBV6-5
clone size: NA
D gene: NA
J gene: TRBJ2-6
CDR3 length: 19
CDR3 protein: CASSYSKPGRVTGANVLTF
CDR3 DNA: TGTGCCAGCAGTTACTCCAAACCGGGACGAGTGACTGGGGCCAACGTCCTGACTTTC

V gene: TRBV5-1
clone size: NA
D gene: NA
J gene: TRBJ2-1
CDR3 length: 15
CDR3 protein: CASSSGASTVGEQFF
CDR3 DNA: TGCGCCAGCAGCTCGGGGGCCTCGACCGTCGGTGAGCAGTTCTTC

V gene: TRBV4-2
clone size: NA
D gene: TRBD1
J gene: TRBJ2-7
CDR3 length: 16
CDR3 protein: CASSQGGRDSSYEQYF
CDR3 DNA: TGTGCCAGCAGCCAAGGGGGCCGGGACAGCTCCTACGAGCAGTACTTC

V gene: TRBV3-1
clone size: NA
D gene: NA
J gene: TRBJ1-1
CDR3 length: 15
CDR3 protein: CASSPQGYNRGEAFF
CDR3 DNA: TGTGCCAGCAGCCCACAGGGATATAATAGGGGAGAAGCTTTCTTT

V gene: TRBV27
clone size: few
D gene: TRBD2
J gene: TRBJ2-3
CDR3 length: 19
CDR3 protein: CASSWGFVGTSGRTDTQYF
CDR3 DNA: TGTGCCAGCAGTTGGGGGTTCGTTGGGACTAGCGGGAGGACAGATACGCAGTATTTT

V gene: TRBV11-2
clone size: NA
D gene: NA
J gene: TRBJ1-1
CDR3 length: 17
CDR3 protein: CASSLRVGRDGNTEAFF
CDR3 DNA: TGTGCCAGCAGCTTACGCGTCGGACGGGATGGGAACACTGAAGCTTTCTTT

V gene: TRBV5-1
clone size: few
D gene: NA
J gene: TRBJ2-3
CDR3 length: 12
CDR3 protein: CASSHAADTQYF
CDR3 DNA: TGCGCCAGCAGCCACGCGGCAGATACGCAGTATTTT

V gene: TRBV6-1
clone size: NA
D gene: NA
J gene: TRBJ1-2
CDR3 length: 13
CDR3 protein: CASSEAGVSGYTF
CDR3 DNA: TGTGCCAGCAGTGAAGCTGGAGTGAGCGGCTACACCTTC

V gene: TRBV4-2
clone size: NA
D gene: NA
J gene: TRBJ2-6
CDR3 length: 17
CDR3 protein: CASSQEEVTSGANVLTF
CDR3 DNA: TGTGCCAGCAGCCAAGAGGAGGTGACCTCTGGGGCCAACGTCCTGACTTTC

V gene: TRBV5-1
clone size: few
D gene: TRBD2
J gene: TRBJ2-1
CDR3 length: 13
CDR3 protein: CASSSAAGDEQFF
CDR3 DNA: TGCGCCAGCAGCTCCGCAGCGGGGGATGAGCAGTTCTTC

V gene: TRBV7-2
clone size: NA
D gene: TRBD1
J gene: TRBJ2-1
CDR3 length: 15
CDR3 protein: CASSTGGPSYNEQFF
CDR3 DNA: TGTGCCAGCAGCACAGGGGGTCCTTCCTACAATGAGCAGTTCTTC

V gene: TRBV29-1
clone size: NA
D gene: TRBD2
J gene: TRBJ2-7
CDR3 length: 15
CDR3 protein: CSVVVLAGGSYEQYF
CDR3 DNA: TGCAGCGTTGTGGTCCTAGCGGGGGGTTCCTACGAGCAGTACTTC

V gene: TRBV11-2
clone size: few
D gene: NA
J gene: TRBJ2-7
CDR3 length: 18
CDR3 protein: CASSSVGRGTEKDYEQYF
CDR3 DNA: TGTGCCAGCAGCTCCGTCGGGCGGGGGACAGAGAAGGACTACGAGCAGTACTTC

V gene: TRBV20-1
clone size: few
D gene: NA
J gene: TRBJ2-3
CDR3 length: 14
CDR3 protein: CSARDAAGIDTQYF
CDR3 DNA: TGCAGTGCTAGAGATGCGGCGGGGATCGATACGCAGTATTTT

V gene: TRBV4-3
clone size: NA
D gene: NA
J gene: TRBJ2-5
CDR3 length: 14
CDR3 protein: CASSQLASQETQYF
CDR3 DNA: TGCGCCAGCAGCCAATTGGCTAGTCAAGAGACCCAGTACTTC

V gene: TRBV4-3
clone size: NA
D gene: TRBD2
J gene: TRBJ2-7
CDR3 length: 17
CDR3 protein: CASSQAPASGRMGEQYF
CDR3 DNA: TGCGCCAGCAGCCAAGCCCCGGCTAGCGGGAGGATGGGCGAGCAGTACTTC

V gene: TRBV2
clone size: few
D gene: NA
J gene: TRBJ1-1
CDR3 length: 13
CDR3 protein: CASTIDSNTEAFF
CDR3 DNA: TGTGCCAGCACCATCGACAGTAACACTGAAGCTTTCTTT

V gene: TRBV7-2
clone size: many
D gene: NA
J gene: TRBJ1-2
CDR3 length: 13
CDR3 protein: CASSPQGGYGYTF
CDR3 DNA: TGTGCCAGCAGCCCTCAAGGGGGCTATGGCTACACCTTC

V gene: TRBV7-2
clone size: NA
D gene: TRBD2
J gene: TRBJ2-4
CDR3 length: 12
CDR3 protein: CAISPRTSVTYF
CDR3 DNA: TGTGCCATCAGCCCCCGGACTAGCGTTACGTACTTC

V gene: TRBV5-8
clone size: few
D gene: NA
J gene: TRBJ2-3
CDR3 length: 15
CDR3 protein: CASSFLTSFADTQYF
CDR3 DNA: TGTGCCAGCAGCTTTTTAACTAGCTTCGCAGATACGCAGTATTTT

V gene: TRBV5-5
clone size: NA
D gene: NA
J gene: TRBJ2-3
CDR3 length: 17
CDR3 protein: CASSPTALEGWTDTQYF
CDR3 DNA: TGTGCCAGCAGCCCTACCGCACTGGAGGGATGGACAGATACGCAGTATTTT

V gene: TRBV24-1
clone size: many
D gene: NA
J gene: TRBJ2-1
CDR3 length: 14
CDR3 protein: CATSAGGFYNEQFF
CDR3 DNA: TGTGCCACCAGTGCGGGGGGCTTCTACAATGAGCAGTTCTTC